The entry below gives a single T cell receptor (beta chain) sequence along with its context. Antigen specificity is unknown. This specimen belongs to a study of post-analysis software for immune sequencing data. Study background: Some patients lacked subtype; others had relapsing-remitting, secondary progressive or progressive-relapsing disease.

Unique molecular identifiers were present in the TCR beta cDNA libraries. Between roughly 0.95 and 10 million T cells gave rise to 500,000 to 600,000 cDNA molecules. In TCRdb, the PCR reads were re-called with MiXCR into one record per CDR3 protein. In the table there are 600,000 to 750,000 distinct CDR3 sequences, about 60% of which are singletons. Study findings and constraints: Four to six TRBV segments appeared more often in patients than in controls, and TRBV5-6, TRBV5-1 and TRBV20-1 were among these. Samples sharing a preparation batch grouped tightly together when assessed by F measure. Controls' normalized Chao1 diversity significantly exceeded that of multiple sclerosis patients.

The CDR3 sequence is 14 residues long. Per germline, CDR1 MNHEY and CDR2 SMNVEV (reference sequence). The V segment lost 4 bases and the J segment 5 bases; nucleotides outside the gene matches: 7. The TCR was taken from a girl aged 2 to 9 with multiple sclerosis. The V and J genes are TRBV27 and TRBJ2-5; 7 bases fit TRBD1. The sequencing sample was made of blood. The CDR3 sequence is CASSSTGWRETQYF. The DNA for the CDR3 is TGTGCCAGCAGTTCGACAGGGTGGCGGGAGACCCAGTACTTC.